These 19 T cell receptor beta chains share one sample of origin, sequenced in a study of blood T cell repertoires in COVID-19 (dated by TCRdb to 2020 to 2022). The library was built by means of the immunoSEQ multiplex PCR assay. TCRdb stores this immuneACCESS table with in-frame sequences only. Part of the clones is absent; in the studies checked, under half of the shortfall reflects unresolved V genes, and no reason is known for the rest. The sample yields about 88,000 clones; approximately 91% were counted once. The top ten clonotypes cover around 3% of the sample. Specimen: peripheral blood. Receptors were obtained from a woman over 75 with acute or convalescent COVID-19.

This chain links TRBV5-8 with TRBJ2-7; D may be TRBD1 (6 bases). The CDR3 is made up of 15 amino acids. Germline CDR1 reads SGHTS; CDR2 reads YDEGEE. The V end was cut by 7 bases, the J end by 0 bases, with 17 bases between. The CDR3 DNA sequence: TGTGCCAGCCACCTTAGGGGGATAACCTCCTACGAGCAGTACTTC. Its translation: CASHLRGITSYEQYF.

This CDR3 is CASSLSLAGVTQGETQYF. Here the CDR3 DNA reads TGTGCCAGCAGCCTCTCCCTAGCGGGGGTCACACAGGGGGAGACCCAGTACTTC. V gene TRBV4-2 combines with J gene TRBJ2-5; TRBD2 matches at 10 bases. Germline loops: CDR1 LGHNA, CDR2 YNFKEQ. The ends lost 4 bases at V and 5 bases at J; junction bases unmatched: 16. The CDR3 spans 18 residues.

This sequence joins TRBV6-5 and TRBJ1-1, with 8 positions matching TRBD1. CDR1 MNHEY and CDR2 SVGAGI come from the germline V gene. The CDR3 contains 14 residues. V was pared by 9 bases and J by 2 bases, with 8 bases of the junction left unmatched. CDR3 in DNA: TGTGCCAGTTCCAGGACAGGGATAAACACTGAAGCTTTCTTT. It translates to CASSRTGINTEAFF.

The genes are TRBV5-5 and TRBJ2-1; 11 bases agree with TRBD2. Germline V gene data show CDR1 as SGHKS and CDR2 as YYEKEE (reference sequence). V lost 4 bases and J lost 12; bases outside the gene matches: 6. The CDR3 loop spans 13 amino acids. This CDR3 reads CASSKGLAEGQFF. The DNA of the CDR3 is TGTGCCAGCAGCAAGGGACTAGCGGAGGGGCAGTTCTTC.

This clone was counted between two and nine times. The chain links TRBV5-1 to TRBJ1-3; TRBD1 aligns across 7 bases. Germline V gene lookup returns CDR1 SGHRS and CDR2 YFSETQ. CDR3 length: 15 amino acids. With V trimmed by 3 bases and J by 0 bases, 3 bases remained unmatched. CDR3: CASSSGQSSGNTIYF. CDR3 bases: TGCGCCAGCAGCTCGGGACAGAGCTCTGGAAACACCATATATTTT.

The chain uses TRBV7-8 and TRBJ1-6; 9 bases are shared with TRBD1. The V and J ends lost 3 bases and 6 bases, in that order; junction bases with no gene match: 3. Germline assignment: CDR1 SGHVS and CDR2 FQNEAQ. This CDR3 is built from 15 residues. DNA for the CDR3: TGTGCCAGCAGCTTTACGGGACAGGGTAATTCACCCCTCCACTTT. As protein: CASSFTGQGNSPLHF.

The gene calls are TRBV19 and TRBJ1-5, with D possibly being TRBD1 (5 bases). The germline V and J ends were trimmed by 7 bases and 6 bases, with 19 bases remaining between them. Germline V gene data show CDR1 as LNHDA and CDR2 as SQIVND (reference sequence). The CDR3 length is 15 residues. The CDR3 region is CASTLGAGLVQPQHF. The CDR3 region has the DNA TGTGCCAGTACCCTCGGAGCAGGGTTGGTTCAGCCCCAGCATTTT.

The chain couples TRBV3-1 (or the pseudogene TRBV3-2) to TRBJ2-2; TRBD1 agrees at 9 bases. Looked up from germline, CDR1 is LGHDT and CDR2 is YNNKEL (reference sequence). The CDR3 extends over 15 amino acids. J was trimmed by 4 bases and V by 10 bases; bases with no gene match: 10. Here the CDR3 reads CATRVQGAVTGELFF. As DNA, the CDR3 is TGTGCCACCCGGGTACAGGGGGCGGTCACCGGGGAGCTGTTTTTT.

This clone has a single count. The chain couples TRBV5-4 to TRBJ1-3; D not resolved. CDR3 size: 15 residues. In germline, CDR1 is SGHNT, CDR2 YYREEE (reference sequence). With 3 bases removed from V and 4 bases from J, the gap between germline ends came to 14 bases. The DNA of the CDR3 is TGTGCCAGCAGCTCTAGAGTCGGGTCCGGAAACACCATATATTTT. Translating gives CASSSRVGSGNTIYF. Drawing the rest from reference TRBV5-4 and TRBJ1-3, the complete variable domain is ETGVTQSPTHLIKTRGQQVTLRCSSQSGHNTVSWYQQALGQGPQFIFQYYREEENGRGNFPPRFSGLQFPNYSSELNVNALELDDSALYLCASSSRVGSGNTIYFGEGSWLTVV.

CDR3 sequence: CSVDIGLSYKGYTF. The CDR3 region has the DNA TGCAGCGTTGACATTGGACTGTCCTATAAGGGCTACACCTTC. The chain carries TRBV29-1 and TRBJ1-2, with no clear D. V was pared by 3 bases and J by 8 bases, with 19 bases between. Germline-derived CDR1 and CDR2 are SQVTM and ANQGSEA. This CDR3 has 14 amino acids.

In nucleotides, the CDR3 is TGTGCCAGCAGCTTCCGGGAACCACACTACAATGAGCAGTTCTTC. This sequence encodes CASSFREPHYNEQFF. This chain links TRBV21-1 with TRBJ2-1; the listed D gene, TRBD2, was not tested against the DNA. TRBV21-1 is a recognized pseudogene. The CDR3 spans 15 residues.

The genes are TRBV7-2 and TRBJ1-1; tentatively, D is TRBD1 (6 bases). Germline-derived CDR1 and CDR2 are SGHTA and FQGNSA. The CDR3 runs to 14 residues. The germline V and J ends were trimmed by 2 bases and 3 bases, with 10 bases remaining between them. CDR3 sequence: CASSLTTGHTEAFF. CDR3 nucleotides: TGTGCCAGCAGCTTAACAACAGGGCACACTGAAGCTTTCTTT.

The V call is TRBV18, the J call TRBJ1-3; no clear D gene. Per germline, CDR1 KGHSH and CDR2 LQKENI. The CDR3 is 17 amino acids. V was pared by 2 bases and J by 3 bases, with 17 bases between. CDR3 protein: CASSPMADKRSGNTIYF. The CDR3 DNA sequence: TGTGCCAGCTCACCAATGGCCGATAAAAGAAGTGGAAACACCATATATTTT.

The chain is built from TRBV6-1 and TRBJ2-3; D unclear. The germline V gene encodes CDR1 MNHNS and CDR2 SASEGT. Trimming cost V 4 bases and J 0 bases, with 17 bases left between them. This CDR3 contains 17 residues. The CDR3 nucleotides are TGTGCCAGCAGTGCATGGTCAGGTTCAAGCAGCACAGATACGCAGTATTTT. Amino acid sequence: CASSAWSGSSSTDTQYF.

This chain's CDR3 is CASSLSAIGTGSVRNQPQHF. The CDR3 coding sequence is TGTGCCAGCAGTTTATCCGCAATCGGGACAGGGTCCGTTCGCAATCAGCCCCAGCATTTT. This sequence joins TRBV27 and TRBJ1-5; 9 bases line up with TRBD1. Germline CDR1 is MNHEY and CDR2 is SMNVEV (reference sequence). This CDR3 has 20 residues. Trimming removed 0 bases from V and 2 bases from J; junction bases left unmatched: 14.

The chain couples TRBV28 to TRBJ1-5; weak D call: TRBD1 (5 bases). Germline V gene sequence: CDR1 MDHEN, CDR2 SYDVKM. The CDR3 covers 12 residues. The V and J ends lost 9 bases and 2 bases respectively, with 8 bases between them. The CDR3 DNA reads as TGTGCCAGTCAACAGGGCAATCAGCCCCAGCATTTT. Protein: CASQQGNQPQHF.

This clone was seen only once. The V and J genes are TRBV4-1 and TRBJ1-2; D may be TRBD1 (6 bases). V was clipped by 0 bases and J by 2 bases, with 7 bases between them. CDR1 and CDR2 (germline): MGHRA, YSYEKL. CDR3 length equals 14 residues. CDR3 sequence reads: CASSQEDRNYGYTF. CDR3 bases: TGCGCCAGCAGCCAAGAGGACAGAAACTATGGCTACACCTTC.

The rearrangement joins TRBV5-1 to TRBJ1-4; 8 bases are shared with TRBD1. Germline V gene lookup returns CDR1 SGHRS and CDR2 YFSETQ. The CDR3 length is 15 residues. V dropped 5 bases and J dropped 4; count of bases not matched to a gene: 7. CDR3 sequence (DNA): TGCGCCAGCAGAAGGGGACAGGTTGATAATGAAAAACTGTTTTTT. It specifies CASRRGQVDNEKLFF.

This sequence joins TRBV29-1 and TRBJ1-1, with D unclear. CDR1 and CDR2 from the germline V gene are SQVTM and ANQGSEA. Trimming stripped 5 bases from V and 6 bases from J, with 10 bases between. The CDR3 length is 11 residues. The CDR3 nucleotides read TGCAGCGTTTTTGGCCCCGCTGAAGCTTTCTTT. Translating it yields CSVFGPAEAFF.